This T cell receptor beta chain is drawn from a study of blood T cell repertoires in COVID-19. Profiling relied on immunoSEQ multiplex PCR, and the TCRdb table lists in-frame clones only, not all of them. This table holds 250,000 to 300,000 clones, roughly 85% found once. Sequenced sample: peripheral blood. The receptor comes from a woman in her 70s with acute or convalescent COVID-19.

CDR3 sequence reads: CASSPRQGYTEAFF. CDR3 DNA sequence: TGTGCCAGCAGCCCGCGACAGGGGTACACTGAAGCTTTCTTT. The chain links TRBV7-9 to TRBJ1-1; 8 bases fit TRBD1. Germline V gene sequence: CDR1 SEHNR, CDR2 FQNEAQ (reference sequence). The length of the CDR3 is 14 residues. The V segment lost 5 bases and the J segment 3 bases; nucleotides outside the gene matches: 5. Together with reference TRBV7-9 and TRBJ1-1, the CDR3 gives the full variable domain: DTGVSQNPRHKITKRGQNVTFRCDPISEHNRLYWYRQTLGQGPEFLTYFQNEAQLEKSRLLSDRFSAERPKGSFSTLEIQRTEQGDSAMYLCASSPRQGYTEAFFGQGTRLTVV.